This T cell receptor beta chain was found in a study of response to subunit inactivated influenza vaccine listed by TCRdb under 2018. Background for the entire study: To follow how T cells responded to a trivalent subunit inactivated influenza vaccine, the researchers relied on deep quantitative profiling of the T cell receptor repertoire.

Paper-wide results and their limitations: According to the authors, only a limited number of new T cells may be recruited by each seasonal influenza vaccination.

From the cysteine through the phenylalanine, the CDR3 covers 14 amino acids. CDR3 DNA is the only sequence kept; it has 42 bases, read in frame from the first base. V loses 4 bases of germline sequence and J loses 13 bases, and the interval between the two ends is 19 bases. The library was made by RT-PCR. For sequencing, an Illumina HiSeq 2500 was employed. TCRdb trimmed the raw reads at Q25, called clones with MiXCR and kept productive beta chains. Under each unique CDR3 protein, matching rows form one entry showing the most common genes and DNA. For this sample there are approximately 520,000 distinct CDR3 sequences; approximately 24% appear just once. Together, the top ten hold 1.5% to 2% of the sample. This clonotype came up a few times. What antigen it recognizes has not been identified. No base quality values were provided; no much bigger clone lies one nucleotide off.

This material consisted of CD4+ T cells sorted from PBMCs, taken about 5 days after vaccination. The sequence was obtained from a man in his fifties who received an inactivated influenza vaccine. Donor details come from another sample of the same person, matched by shared clones. Recombination connected TRBV12-3 or TRBV12-4 to TRBJ2-2, with a tentative D gene TRBD1 over 5 matching bases. CDR3 protein: CASSSTGLLPGLFF. The DNA sequence is TGTGCCAGCAGTTCCACAGGATTATTGCCGGGGCTGTTTTTT.